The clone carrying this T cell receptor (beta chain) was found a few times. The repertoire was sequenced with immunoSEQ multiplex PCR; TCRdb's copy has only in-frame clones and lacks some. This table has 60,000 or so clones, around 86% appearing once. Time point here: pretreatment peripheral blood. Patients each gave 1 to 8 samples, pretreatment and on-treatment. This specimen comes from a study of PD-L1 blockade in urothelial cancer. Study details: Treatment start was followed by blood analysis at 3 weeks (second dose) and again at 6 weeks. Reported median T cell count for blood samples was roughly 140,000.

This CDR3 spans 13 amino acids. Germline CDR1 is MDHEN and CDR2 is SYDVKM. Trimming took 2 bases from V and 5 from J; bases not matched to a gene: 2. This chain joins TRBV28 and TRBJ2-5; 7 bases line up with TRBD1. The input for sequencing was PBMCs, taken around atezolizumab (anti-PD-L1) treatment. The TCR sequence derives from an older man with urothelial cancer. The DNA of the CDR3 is TGTGCCAGCAGTTTAGGCAGGGGGGAGACCCAGTACTTC. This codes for CASSLGRGETQYF.